The entry below describes one TCR beta chain. Sequencing used immunoSEQ multiplex PCR; TCRdb keeps in-frame clones, though not all of them. Among some 360,000 clones listed, 85% to 90% were seen once. The data were taken from a study of blood T cell repertoires in COVID-19. This study enrolled people aged 18 to 89 from 24 US geographic areas. Cohorts were based on clinical histories the participants reported. V was clipped by 1 base and J by 0 bases, with 19 bases between them. The length of the CDR3 is 19 residues. Germline V gene lookup returns CDR1 SGHTA and CDR2 FQGTGA. This TCR was sampled from a woman under 40 who had been exposed to COVID-19. The chain combines TRBV7-3 with TRBJ2-1; a weak D match, TRBD2 (6 bases). Material for sequencing was PBMCs or T cells enriched from blood (not recorded which). The CDR3 here is CASSLKVTGAGGSYNEQFF. CDR3 nucleotides: TGTGCCAGCAGCTTAAAGGTTACGGGAGCCGGAGGCTCCTACAATGAGCAGTTCTTC.